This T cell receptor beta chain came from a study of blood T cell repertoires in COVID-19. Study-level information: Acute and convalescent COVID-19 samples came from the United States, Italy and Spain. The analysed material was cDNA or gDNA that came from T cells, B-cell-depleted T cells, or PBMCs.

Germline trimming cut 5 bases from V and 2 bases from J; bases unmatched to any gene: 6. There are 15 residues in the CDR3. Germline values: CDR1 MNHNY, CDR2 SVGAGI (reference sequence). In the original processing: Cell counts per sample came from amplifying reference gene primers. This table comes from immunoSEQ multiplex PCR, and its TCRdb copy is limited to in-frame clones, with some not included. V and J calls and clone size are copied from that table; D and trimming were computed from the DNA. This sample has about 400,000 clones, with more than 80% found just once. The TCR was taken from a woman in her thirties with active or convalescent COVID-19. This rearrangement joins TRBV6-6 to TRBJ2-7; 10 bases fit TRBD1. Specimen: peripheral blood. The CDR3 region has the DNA TGTGCCAGCAGTGACCGGACAGGGGGTGCCTACGAGCAGTACTTC. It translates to CASSDRTGGAYEQYF.